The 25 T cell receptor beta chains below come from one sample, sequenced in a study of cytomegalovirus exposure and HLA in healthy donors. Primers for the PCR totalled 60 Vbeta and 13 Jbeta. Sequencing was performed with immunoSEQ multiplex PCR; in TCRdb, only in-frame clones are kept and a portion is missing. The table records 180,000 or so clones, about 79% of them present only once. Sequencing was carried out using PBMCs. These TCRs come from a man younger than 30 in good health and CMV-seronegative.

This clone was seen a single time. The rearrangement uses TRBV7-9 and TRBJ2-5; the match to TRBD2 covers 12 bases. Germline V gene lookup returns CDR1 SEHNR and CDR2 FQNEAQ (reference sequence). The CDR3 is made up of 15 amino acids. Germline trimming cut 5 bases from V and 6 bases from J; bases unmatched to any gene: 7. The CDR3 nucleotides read TGTGCCAGCAGCCCCTGGACTAGCGGGGAAAAGACCCAGTACTTC. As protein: CASSPWTSGEKTQYF.

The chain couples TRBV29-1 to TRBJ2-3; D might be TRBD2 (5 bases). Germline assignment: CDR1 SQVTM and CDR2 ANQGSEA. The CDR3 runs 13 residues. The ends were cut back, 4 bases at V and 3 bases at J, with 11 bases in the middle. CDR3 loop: CSVARETTDTQYF. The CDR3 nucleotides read TGCAGCGTTGCAAGGGAGACGACAGATACGCAGTATTTT.

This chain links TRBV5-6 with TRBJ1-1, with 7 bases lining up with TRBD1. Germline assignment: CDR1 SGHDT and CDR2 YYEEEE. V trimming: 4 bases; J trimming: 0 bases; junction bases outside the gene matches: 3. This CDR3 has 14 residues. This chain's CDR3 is CASSRGTVNTEAFF. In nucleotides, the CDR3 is TGTGCCAGCAGCCGGGGGACAGTGAACACTGAAGCTTTCTTT. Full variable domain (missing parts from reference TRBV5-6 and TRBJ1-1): DAGVTQSPTHLIKTRGQQVTLRCSPKSGHDTVSWYQQALGQGPQFIFQYYEEEERQRGNFPDRFSGHQFPNYSSELNVNALLLGDSALYLCASSRGTVNTEAFFGQGTRLTVV.

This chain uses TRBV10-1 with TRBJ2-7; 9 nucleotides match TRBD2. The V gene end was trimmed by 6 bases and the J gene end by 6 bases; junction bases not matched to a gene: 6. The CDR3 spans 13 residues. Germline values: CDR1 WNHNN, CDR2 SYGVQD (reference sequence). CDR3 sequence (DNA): TGCGCCAGCAGCCAAGGGACTAGCCGCGAGCAGTACTTC. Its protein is CASSQGTSREQYF.

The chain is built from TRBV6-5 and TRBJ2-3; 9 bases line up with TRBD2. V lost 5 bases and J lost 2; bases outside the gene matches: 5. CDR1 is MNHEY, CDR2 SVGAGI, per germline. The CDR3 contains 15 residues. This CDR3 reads CASSSGRSYTDTQYF. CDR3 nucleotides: TGTGCCAGCAGTAGCGGGAGGTCATACACAGATACGCAGTATTTT.

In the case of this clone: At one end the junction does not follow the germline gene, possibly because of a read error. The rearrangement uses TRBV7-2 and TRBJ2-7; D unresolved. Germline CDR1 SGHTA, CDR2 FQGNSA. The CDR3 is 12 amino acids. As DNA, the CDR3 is TGTGCCAGCAGCTTAGGTACCTACGGGCAGTACTTC. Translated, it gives CASSLGTYGQYF.

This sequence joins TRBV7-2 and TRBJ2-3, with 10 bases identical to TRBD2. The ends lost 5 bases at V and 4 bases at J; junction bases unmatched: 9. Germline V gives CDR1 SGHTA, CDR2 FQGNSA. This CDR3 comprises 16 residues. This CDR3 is CASSDVAGGGADTQYF. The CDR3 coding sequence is TGTGCCAGCAGCGATGTAGCGGGGGGCGGGGCAGATACGCAGTATTTT.

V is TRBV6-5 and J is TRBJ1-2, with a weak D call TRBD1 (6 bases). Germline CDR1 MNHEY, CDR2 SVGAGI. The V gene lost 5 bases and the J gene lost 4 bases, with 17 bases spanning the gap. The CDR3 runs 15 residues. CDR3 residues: CASSANRELPYGYTF. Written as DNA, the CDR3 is TGTGCCAGCAGTGCGAACAGGGAGCTTCCCTATGGCTACACCTTC.

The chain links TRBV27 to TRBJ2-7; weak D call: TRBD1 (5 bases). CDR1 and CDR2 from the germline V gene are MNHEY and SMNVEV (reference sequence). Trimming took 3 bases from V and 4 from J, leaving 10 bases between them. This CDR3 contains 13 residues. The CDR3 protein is CASSFGQGYEQYF. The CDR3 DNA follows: TGTGCCAGCAGTTTTGGGCAGGGATACGAGCAGTACTTC.

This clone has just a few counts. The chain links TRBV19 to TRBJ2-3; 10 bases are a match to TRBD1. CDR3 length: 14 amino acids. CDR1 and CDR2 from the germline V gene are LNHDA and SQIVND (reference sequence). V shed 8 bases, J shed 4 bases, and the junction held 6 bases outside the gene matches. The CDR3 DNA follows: TGTGCCAGTCGCCGGGACAGGGGTGCAGATACGCAGTATTTT. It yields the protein CASRRDRGADTQYF. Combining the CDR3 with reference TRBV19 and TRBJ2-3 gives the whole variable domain DGGITQSPKYLFRKEGQNVTLSCEQNLNHDAMYWYRQDPGQGLRLIYYSQIVNDFQKGDIAEGYSVSREKKESFPLTVTSAQKNPTAFYLCASRRDRGADTQYFGPGTRLTVL.

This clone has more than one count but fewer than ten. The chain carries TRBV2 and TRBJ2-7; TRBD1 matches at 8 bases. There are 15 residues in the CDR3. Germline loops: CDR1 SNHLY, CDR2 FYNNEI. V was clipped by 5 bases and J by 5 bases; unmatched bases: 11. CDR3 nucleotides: TGTGCCAGCAGTAAAACCTCGGGACAGGACAACGAGCAGTACTTC. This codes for CASSKTSGQDNEQYF.

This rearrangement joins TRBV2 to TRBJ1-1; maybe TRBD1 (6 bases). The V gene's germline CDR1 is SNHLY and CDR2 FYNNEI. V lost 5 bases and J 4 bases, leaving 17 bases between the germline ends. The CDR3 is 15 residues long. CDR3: CASSLRTVSGTEAFF. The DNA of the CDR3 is TGTGCCAGCAGTTTAAGGACAGTTTCCGGCACTGAAGCTTTCTTT. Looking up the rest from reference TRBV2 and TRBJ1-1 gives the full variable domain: EPEVTQTPSHQVTQMGQEVILRCVPISNHLYFYWYRQILGQKVEFLVSFYNNEISEKSEIFDDQFSVERPDGSNFTLKIRSTKLEDSAMYFCASSLRTVSGTEAFFGQGTRLTVV.

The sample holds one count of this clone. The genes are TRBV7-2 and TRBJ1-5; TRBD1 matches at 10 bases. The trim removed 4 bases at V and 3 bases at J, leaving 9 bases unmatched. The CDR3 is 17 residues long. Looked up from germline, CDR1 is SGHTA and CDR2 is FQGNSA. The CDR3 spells CASSSRQGAGNNQPQHF. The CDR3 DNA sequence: TGTGCCAGCAGCTCCCGACAGGGGGCCGGCAACAATCAGCCCCAGCATTTT.

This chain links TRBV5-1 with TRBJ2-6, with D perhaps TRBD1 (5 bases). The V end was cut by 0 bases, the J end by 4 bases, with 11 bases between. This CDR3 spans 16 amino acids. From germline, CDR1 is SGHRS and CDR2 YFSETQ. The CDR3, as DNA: TGCGCCAGCAGCTTGGCAGGGCCCCGGGGGGCCAACGTCCTGACTTTC. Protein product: CASSLAGPRGANVLTF.

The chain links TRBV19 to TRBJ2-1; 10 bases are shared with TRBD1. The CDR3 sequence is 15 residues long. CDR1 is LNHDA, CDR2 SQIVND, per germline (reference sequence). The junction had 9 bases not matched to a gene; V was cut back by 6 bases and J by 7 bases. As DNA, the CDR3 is TGTGCCAGTAGCAGGAGACAGGGGGCTGGTAATGAGCAGTTCTTC. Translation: CASSRRQGAGNEQFF.

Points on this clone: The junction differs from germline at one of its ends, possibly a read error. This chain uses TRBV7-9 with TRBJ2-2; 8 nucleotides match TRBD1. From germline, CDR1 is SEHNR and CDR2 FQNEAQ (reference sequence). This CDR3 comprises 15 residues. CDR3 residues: CSSARQGQVTGELFF. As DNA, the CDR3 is TGTTCCAGCGCACGACAGGGGCAGGTCACCGGGGAGCTGTTTTTT.

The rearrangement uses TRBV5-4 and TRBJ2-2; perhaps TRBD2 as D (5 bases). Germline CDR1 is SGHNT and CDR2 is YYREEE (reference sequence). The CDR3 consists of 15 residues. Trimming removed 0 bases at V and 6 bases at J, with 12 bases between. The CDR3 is CASSLGLRGAGELFF. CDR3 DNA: TGTGCCAGCAGCTTGGGACTAAGAGGCGCCGGGGAGCTGTTTTTT.

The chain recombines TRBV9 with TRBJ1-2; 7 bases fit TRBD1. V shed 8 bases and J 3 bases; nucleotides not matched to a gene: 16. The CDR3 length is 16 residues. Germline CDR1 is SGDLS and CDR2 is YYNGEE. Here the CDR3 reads CASSFGTAVGDYGYTF. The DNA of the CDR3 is TGTGCCAGTAGTTTCGGGACAGCGGTAGGGGACTATGGCTACACCTTC. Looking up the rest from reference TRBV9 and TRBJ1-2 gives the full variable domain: DSGVTQTPKHLITATGQRVTLRCSPRSGDLSVYWYQQSLDQGLQFLIQYYNGEERAKGNILERFSAQQFPDLHSELNLSSLELGDSALYFCASSFGTAVGDYGYTFGSGTRLTVV.

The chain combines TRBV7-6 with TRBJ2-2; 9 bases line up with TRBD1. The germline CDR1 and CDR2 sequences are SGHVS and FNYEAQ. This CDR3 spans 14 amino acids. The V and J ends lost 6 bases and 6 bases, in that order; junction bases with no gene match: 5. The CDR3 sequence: CASSRQGGSGELFF. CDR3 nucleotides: TGTGCCAGCAGTCGACAGGGGGGATCCGGGGAGCTGTTTTTT. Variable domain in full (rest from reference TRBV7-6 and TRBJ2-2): GAGVSQSPRYKVTKRGQDVALRCDPISGHVSLYWYRQALGQGPEFLTYFNYEAQQDKSGLPNDRFSAERPEGSISTLTIQRTEQRDSAMYRCASSRQGGSGELFFGEGSRLTVL.

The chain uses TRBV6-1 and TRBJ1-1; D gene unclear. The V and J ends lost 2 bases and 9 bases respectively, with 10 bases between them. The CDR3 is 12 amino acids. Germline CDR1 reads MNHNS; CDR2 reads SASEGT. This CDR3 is CASSETEAKAFF. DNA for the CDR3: TGTGCCAGCAGTGAAACCGAGGCCAAAGCTTTCTTT.

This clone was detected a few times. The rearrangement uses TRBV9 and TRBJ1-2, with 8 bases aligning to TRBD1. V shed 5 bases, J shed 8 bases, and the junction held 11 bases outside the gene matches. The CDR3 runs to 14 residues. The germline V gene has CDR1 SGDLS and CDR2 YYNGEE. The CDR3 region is CASSLSDRVGGYTF. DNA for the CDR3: TGTGCCAGCAGTCTCTCGGACAGGGTAGGAGGCTACACCTTC. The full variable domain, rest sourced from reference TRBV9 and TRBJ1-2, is DSGVTQTPKHLITATGQRVTLRCSPRSGDLSVYWYQQSLDQGLQFLIQYYNGEERAKGNILERFSAQQFPDLHSELNLSSLELGDSALYFCASSLSDRVGGYTFGSGTRLTVV.

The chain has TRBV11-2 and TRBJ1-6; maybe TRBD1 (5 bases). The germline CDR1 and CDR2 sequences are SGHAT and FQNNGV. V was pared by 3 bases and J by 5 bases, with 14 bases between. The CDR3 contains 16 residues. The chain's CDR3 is CASSFRDPRNNSPLHF. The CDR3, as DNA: TGTGCCAGCAGCTTCAGGGATCCCAGAAATAATTCACCCCTCCACTTT.

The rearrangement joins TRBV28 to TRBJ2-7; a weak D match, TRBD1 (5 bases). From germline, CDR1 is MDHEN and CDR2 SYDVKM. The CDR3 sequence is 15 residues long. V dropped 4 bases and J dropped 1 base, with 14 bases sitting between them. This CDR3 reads CASSSQRQKSYEQYF. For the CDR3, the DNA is TGTGCCAGCAGTTCCCAGAGACAGAAATCCTACGAGCAGTACTTC.

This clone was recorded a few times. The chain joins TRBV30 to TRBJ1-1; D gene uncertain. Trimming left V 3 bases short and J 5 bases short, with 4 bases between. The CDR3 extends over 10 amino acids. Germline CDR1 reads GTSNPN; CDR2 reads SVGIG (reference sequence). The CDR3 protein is CAWSQTEAFF. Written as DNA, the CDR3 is TGTGCCTGGAGCCAAACTGAAGCTTTCTTT. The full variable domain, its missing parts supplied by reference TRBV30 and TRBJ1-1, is SQTIHQWPATLVQPVGSPLSLECTVEGTSNPNLYWYRQAAGRGLQLLFYSVGIGQISSEVPQNLSASRPQDRQFILSSKKLLLSDSGFYLCAWSQTEAFFGQGTRLTVV.

Here the CDR3 reads CASSRRVAGAEAFF. CDR3 nucleotide sequence: TGTGCCAGCAGCCGGAGAGTGGCAGGGGCCGAAGCTTTCTTT. The chain carries TRBV5-6 and TRBJ1-1; D is perhaps TRBD1 (6 bases). This CDR3 comprises 14 residues. Trimming left V 4 bases short and J 8 bases short, with 18 bases between. The germline gives CDR1 SGHDT, CDR2 YYEEEE.